Here is one TCR beta chain with its context. Its target is not known. A library of TCRbeta sequences, prepared with unique molecular identifiers, was generated. TCRdb ran MiXCR on the PCR reads and lists one entry per CDR3 protein. The sample contains about 600,000 distinct CDR3 sequences, approximately 13% of which appear only once. This record belongs to a study of T-cell reconstitution after alpha-beta-depleted transplantation in children. Study outcomes and limitations: Diversity of TCRbeta at day 60 was high in some patients, arising from surviving recipient T cells and thymic progenitors. Reportedly, roughly two months post-transplant, alpha-beta T cells arose from several hundred expanded graft clones. Counts and diversity of T cells one year after transplant came mostly from newly produced T cells.

The source was PBMCs, mostly from graft donor cells, collected 360 days after TCRalphabeta/CD19-depleted stem cell transplant. The receptor comes from a male patient between 10 and 17 years old who had a stem cell transplant for acute myeloid leukemia, so the T cells may come from the graft donor.

This CDR3 reads CASTGETGNGELFF. The CDR3, as DNA: TGTGCCAGCACAGGGGAGACAGGGAACGGGGAGCTGTTTTTT. J is TRBJ2-2 and V is TRBV7-8; 7 nucleotides match TRBD1. This CDR3 is built from 14 residues. J gave up 7 bases and V 7 bases, and 9 bases lay outside the gene matches. The germline gives CDR1 SGHVS, CDR2 FQNEAQ.